This TCR beta chain was recorded in a study of T cells in localized non-small cell lung cancer. CDR1 MNHEY and CDR2 SVGAGI come from the germline V gene. This CDR3 has 15 residues. Points from the study as a whole: Compared with tumor, uninvolved adjacent lung displayed greater T cell clonality, ranking highest overall. Appearance in adjacent lung was seen for a median 57 of the top 100 tumor clones.

With regard to this clone: Its antigen is not known. An end of the junction differs from the germline gene, which may be a read error.

The protocol was immunoSEQ multiplex PCR, while the TCRdb copy is restricted to in-frame clones and leaves out a portion. The sample lists 50,000 to 75,000 clones, around nine tenths occurring once. Material: peripheral blood, obtained before any cancer treatment. This TCR derives from a man aged 35-75 years with stage I squamous cell lung carcinoma. The chain links TRBV6-5 to TRBJ2-7; 9 bases are shared with TRBD1. DNA of the CDR3: TGTGCCAGCACTTTATTCCCCGGGGACAGGGTACTCCATCACTTC. Encoded protein: CASTLFPGDRVLHHF.